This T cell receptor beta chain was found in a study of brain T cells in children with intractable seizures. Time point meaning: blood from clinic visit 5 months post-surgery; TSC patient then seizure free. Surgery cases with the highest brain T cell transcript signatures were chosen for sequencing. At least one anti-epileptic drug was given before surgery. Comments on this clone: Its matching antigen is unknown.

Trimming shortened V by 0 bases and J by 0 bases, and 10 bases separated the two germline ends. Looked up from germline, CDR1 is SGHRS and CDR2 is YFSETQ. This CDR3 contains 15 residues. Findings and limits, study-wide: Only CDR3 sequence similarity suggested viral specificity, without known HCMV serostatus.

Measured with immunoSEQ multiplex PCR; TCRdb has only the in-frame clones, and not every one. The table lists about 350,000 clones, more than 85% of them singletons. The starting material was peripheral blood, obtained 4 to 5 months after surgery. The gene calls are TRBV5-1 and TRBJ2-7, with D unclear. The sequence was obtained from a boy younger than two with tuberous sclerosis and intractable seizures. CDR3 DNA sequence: TGCGCCAGCAGCTTGGCGCCGTTTATCTCCTACGAGCAGTACTTC. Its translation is CASSLAPFISYEQYF.